This note documents a single T cell receptor beta chain sequence. The antigen is undetermined. From the RT-PCR reads, TCRdb called clonotypes with MiXCR, one entry per CDR3 protein. The sample shows 610,000 or so distinct CDR3 sequences, about 14% of them seen only once. The data originate from a study of response to subunit inactivated influenza vaccine. General study results and limits: Researchers suggested that each seasonal influenza vaccination recruits few new T cells.

CDR3 size: 14 residues. Germline CDR1 and CDR2: SGDLS and YYNGEE. Trimming took 0 bases from V and 5 from J, leaving 11 bases between them. The input for sequencing was PBMCs from blood, taken roughly 12 days after vaccination. This sequence was found in a man in his fifties who received an inactivated influenza vaccine. V is TRBV9 and J is TRBJ2-5, with D possibly matching TRBD1 (5 bases). CDR3 loop: CASSVGFRDETQYF. The CDR3 DNA follows: TGTGCCAGCAGCGTAGGCTTCAGGGATGAGACCCAGTACTTC.